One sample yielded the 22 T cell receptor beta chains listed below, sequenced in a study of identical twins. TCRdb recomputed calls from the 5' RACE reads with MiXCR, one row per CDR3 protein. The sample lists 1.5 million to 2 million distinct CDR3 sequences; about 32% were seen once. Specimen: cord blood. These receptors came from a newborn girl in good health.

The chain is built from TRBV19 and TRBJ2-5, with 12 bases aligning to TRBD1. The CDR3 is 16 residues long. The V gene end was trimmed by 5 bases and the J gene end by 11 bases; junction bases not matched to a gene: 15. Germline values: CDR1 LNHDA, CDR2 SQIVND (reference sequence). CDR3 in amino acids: CASSAPGTGGYNEQYF. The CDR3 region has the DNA TGTGCCAGTAGTGCACCCGGGACAGGGGGCTACAATGAGCAGTACTTC.

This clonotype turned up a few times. The CDR3, as DNA: TGTGCCATCAGTGAGTCCCGGGACAATAATTCACCCCTCCACTTT. Amino acid sequence: CAISESRDNNSPLHF. This chain uses TRBV10-3 with TRBJ1-6; tentative D call: TRBD1 (6 bases). The germline V gene encodes CDR1 ENHRY and CDR2 SYGVKD. The CDR3 runs to 15 residues. The V end was cut by 0 bases, the J end by 5 bases, with 8 bases between.

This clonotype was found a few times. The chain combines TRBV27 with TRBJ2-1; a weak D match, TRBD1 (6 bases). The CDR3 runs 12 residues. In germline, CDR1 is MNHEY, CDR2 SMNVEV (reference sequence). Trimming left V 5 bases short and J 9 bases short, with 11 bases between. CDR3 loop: CASSKLTGEQFF. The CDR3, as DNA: TGTGCCAGCAGTAAACTGACAGGTGAGCAGTTCTTC.

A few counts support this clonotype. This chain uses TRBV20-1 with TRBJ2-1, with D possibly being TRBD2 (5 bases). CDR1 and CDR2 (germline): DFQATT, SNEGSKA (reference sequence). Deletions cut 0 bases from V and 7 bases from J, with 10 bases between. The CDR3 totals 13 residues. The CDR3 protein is CSAREVRTNEQFF. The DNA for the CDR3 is TGCAGTGCTAGAGAAGTAAGGACTAATGAGCAGTTCTTC.

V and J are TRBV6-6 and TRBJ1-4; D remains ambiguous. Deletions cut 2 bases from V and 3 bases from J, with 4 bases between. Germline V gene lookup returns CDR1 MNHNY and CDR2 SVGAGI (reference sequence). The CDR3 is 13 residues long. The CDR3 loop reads CASSYAANEKLFF. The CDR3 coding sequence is TGTGCCAGCAGTTACGCGGCTAATGAAAAACTGTTTTTT.

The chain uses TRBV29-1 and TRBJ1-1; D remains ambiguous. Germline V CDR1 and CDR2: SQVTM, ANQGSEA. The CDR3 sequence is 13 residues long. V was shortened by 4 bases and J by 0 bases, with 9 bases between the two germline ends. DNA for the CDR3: TGCAGCGTTGCTTCTTTCATGAACACTGAAGCTTTCTTT. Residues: CSVASFMNTEAFF.

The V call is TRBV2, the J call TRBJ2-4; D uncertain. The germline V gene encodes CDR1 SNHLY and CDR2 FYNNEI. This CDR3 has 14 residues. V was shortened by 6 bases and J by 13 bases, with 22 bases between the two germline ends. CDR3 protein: CASRVALASGQQYF. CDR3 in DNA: TGTGCCAGCAGAGTGGCATTAGCCTCCGGCCAGCAGTACTTC.

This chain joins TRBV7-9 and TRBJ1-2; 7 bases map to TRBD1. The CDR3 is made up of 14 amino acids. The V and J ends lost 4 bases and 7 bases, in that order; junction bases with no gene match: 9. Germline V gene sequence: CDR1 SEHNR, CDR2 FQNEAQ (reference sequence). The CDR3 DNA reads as TGTGCCAGCAGCTCGGAAGACAGGGCAGGTGGCTACACCTTC. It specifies CASSSEDRAGGYTF.

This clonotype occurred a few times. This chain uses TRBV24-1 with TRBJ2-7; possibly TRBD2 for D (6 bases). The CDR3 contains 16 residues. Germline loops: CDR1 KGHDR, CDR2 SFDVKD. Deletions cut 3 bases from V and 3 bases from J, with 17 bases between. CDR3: CATSDHSAGRGYEQYF. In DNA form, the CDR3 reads TGTGCCACCAGTGATCATAGCGCGGGAAGGGGCTACGAGCAGTACTTC.

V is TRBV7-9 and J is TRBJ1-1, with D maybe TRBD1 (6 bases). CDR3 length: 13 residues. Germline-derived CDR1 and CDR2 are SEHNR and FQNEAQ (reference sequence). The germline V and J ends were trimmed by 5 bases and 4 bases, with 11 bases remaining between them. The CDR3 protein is CASSRAGATEAFF. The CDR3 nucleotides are TGTGCCAGCAGCCGGGCAGGGGCCACTGAAGCTTTCTTT.

The CDR3 DNA is TGCGCCAGCAGCTTTGGACAGGGGAGGTTAAATGAGCAGTTCTTC. This translates into CASSFGQGRLNEQFF. The chain uses TRBV4-1 and TRBJ2-1, with 9 positions matching TRBD1. V dropped 5 bases and J dropped 7; count of bases not matched to a gene: 9. This CDR3 is 15 amino acids long. Germline V lookup: CDR1 MGHRA, CDR2 YSYEKL.

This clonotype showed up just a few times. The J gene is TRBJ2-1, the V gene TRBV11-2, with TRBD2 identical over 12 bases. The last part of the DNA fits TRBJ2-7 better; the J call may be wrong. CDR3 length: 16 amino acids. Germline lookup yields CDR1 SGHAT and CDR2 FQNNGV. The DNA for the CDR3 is TGTGCCAGCAGCCCCCTACTAGCGGGAGGCTACAATGAGCAGTACTTC. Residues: CASSPLLAGGYNEQYF.

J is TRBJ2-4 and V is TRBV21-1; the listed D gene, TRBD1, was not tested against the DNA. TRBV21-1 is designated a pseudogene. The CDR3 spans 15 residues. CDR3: CASSKIKGAENIQYF. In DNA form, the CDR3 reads TGTGCCAGCAGCAAGATAAAGGGGGCGGAAAACATTCAGTACTTC.

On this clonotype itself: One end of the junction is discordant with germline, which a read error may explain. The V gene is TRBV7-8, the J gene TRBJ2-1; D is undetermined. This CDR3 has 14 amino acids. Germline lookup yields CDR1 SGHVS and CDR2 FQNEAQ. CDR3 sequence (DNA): TGTGCCCGCAGCCCTCATGGGGTTAGCAATGAGCAGTTCTTC. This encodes CARSPHGVSNEQFF.

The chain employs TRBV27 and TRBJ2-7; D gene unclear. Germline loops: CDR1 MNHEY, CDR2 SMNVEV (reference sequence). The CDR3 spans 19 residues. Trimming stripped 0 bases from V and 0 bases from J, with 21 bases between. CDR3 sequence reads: CASSLSIRYGPTSSYEQYF. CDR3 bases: TGTGCCAGCAGTTTATCCATCAGATACGGGCCTACCAGCTCCTACGAGCAGTACTTC.

The CDR3 loop is CAIGLPRETQYF. CDR3 sequence (DNA): TGTGCCATCGGACTACCCCGGGAGACCCAGTACTTC. The rearrangement uses TRBV10-3 and TRBJ2-5; maybe TRBD2 (6 bases). The germline V and J ends were trimmed by 8 bases and 5 bases, with 12 bases remaining between them. The CDR3 length is 12 residues. The germline gives CDR1 ENHRY, CDR2 SYGVKD.

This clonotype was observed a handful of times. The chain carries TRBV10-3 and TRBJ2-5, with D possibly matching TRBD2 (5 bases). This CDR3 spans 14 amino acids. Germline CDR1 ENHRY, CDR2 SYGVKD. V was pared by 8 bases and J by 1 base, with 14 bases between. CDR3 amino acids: CAIAPEGSQETQYF. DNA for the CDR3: TGTGCCATCGCCCCCGAGGGCAGCCAAGAGACCCAGTACTTC.

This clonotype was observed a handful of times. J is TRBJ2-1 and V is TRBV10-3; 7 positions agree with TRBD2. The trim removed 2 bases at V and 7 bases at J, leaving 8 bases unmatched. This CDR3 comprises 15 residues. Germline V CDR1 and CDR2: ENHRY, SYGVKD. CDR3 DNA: TGTGCCATCAGTGAGGGGGGGGATTGGTATAATGAGCAGTTCTTC. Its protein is CAISEGGDWYNEQFF.

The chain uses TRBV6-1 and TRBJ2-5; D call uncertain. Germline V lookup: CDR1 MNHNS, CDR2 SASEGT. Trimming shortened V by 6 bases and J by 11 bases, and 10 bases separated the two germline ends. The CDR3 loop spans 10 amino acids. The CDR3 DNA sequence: TGTGCCAGCAGGTTTAATGAGCAGTACTTC. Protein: CASRFNEQYF.

Here the CDR3 DNA reads TGTGCCAGCAGACCGAACCTAGGGTTATATCAGCCCCAGCATTTT. This gives the protein CASRPNLGLYQPQHF. The chain couples TRBV27 to TRBJ1-5; D is unresolved. Per the germline V gene, CDR1 is MNHEY and CDR2 is SMNVEV (reference sequence). The germline V and J ends were trimmed by 6 bases and 5 bases, with 17 bases remaining between them. The CDR3 is 15 residues long.

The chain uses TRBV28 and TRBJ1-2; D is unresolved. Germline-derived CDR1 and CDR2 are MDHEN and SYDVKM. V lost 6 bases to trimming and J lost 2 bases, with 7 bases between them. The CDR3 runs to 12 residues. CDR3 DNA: TGTGCCAGCAGAATTAACAACTATGGCTACACCTTC. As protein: CASRINNYGYTF.

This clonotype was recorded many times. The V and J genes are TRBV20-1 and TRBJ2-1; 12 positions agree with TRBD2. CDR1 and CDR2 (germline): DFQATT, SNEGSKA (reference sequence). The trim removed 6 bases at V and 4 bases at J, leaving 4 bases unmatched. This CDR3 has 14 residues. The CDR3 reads CSAPTSGGYNEQFF. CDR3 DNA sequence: TGCAGTGCGCCCACTAGCGGGGGGTACAATGAGCAGTTCTTC.